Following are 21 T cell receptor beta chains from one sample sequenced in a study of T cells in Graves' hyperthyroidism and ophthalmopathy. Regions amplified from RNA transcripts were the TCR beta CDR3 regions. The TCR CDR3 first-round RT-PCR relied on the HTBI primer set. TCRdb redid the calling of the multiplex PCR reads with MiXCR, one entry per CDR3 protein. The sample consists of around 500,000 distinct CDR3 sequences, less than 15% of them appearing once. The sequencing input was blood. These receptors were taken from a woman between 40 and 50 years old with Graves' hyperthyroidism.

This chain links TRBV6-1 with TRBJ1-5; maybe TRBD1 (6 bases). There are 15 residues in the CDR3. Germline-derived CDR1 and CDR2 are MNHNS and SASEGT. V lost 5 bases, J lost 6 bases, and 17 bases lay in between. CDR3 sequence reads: CASSITGGAGQPQHF. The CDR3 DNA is TGTGCCAGCAGTATAACCGGGGGGGCAGGTCAGCCCCAGCATTTT.

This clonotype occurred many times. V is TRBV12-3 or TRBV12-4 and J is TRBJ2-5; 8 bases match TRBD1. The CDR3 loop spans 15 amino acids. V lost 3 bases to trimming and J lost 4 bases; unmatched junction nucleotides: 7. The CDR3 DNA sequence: TGTGCCAGCAGTTTCTTGGGGACAGGAGGAGAGACCCAGTACTTC. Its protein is CASSFLGTGGETQYF.

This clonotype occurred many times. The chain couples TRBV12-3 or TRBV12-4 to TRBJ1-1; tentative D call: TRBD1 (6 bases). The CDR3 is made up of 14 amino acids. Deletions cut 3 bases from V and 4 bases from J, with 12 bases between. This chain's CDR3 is CASSLGGHGTEAFF. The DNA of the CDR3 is TGTGCCAGCAGTTTGGGGGGGCACGGCACTGAAGCTTTCTTT.

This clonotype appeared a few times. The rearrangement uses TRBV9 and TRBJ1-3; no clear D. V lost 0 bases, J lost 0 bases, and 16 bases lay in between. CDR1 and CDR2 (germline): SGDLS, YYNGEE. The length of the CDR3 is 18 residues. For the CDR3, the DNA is TGTGCCAGCAGCGTAGTTGATGAGGGATTCTTCTCTGGAAACACCATATATTTT. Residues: CASSVVDEGFFSGNTIYF.

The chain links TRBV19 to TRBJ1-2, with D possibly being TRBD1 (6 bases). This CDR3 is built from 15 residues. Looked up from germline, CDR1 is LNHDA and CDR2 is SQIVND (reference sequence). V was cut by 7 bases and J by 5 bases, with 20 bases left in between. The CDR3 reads CASNTSPGHSYGYTF. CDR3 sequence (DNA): TGTGCCAGTAACACCTCCCCGGGACACTCTTATGGCTACACCTTC.

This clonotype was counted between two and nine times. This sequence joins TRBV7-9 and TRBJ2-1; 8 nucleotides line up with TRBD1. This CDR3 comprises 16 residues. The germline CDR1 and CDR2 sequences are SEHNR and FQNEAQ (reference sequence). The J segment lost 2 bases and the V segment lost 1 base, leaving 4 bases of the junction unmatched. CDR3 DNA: TGTGCCAGCAGCTTAGTAGGACAGGGACCCTACAATGAGCAGTTCTTC. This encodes CASSLVGQGPYNEQFF.

The CDR3 coding sequence is TGTGCCAGCAGCCCAAGTTATTGGTCCTCTGGAAACACCATATATTTT. This sequence encodes CASSPSYWSSGNTIYF. The chain is built from TRBV9 and TRBJ1-3, with unresolved D. V was pared by 4 bases and J by 0 bases, with 14 bases between. CDR1 is SGDLS, CDR2 YYNGEE, per germline. CDR3 length equals 16 residues.

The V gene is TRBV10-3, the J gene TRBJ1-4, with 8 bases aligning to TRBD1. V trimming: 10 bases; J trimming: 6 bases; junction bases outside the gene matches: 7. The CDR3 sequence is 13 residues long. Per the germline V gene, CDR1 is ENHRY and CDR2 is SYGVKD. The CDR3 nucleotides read TGTGCCACCGCACCGGGACAGGATGAAAAACTGTTTTTT. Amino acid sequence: CATAPGQDEKLFF.

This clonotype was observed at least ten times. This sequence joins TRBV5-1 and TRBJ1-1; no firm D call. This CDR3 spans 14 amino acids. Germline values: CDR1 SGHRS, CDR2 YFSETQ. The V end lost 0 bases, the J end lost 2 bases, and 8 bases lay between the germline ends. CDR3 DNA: TGCGCCAGCAGCTTGGTATCGGCTAACACTGAAGCTTTCTTT. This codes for CASSLVSANTEAFF.

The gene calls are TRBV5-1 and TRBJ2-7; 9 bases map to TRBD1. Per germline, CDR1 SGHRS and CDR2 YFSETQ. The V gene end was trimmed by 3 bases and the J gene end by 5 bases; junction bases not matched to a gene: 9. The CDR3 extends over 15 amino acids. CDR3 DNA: TGCGCCAGCAGCTCGGGACAGGGCAACCCCCACGAGCAGTACTTC. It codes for CASSSGQGNPHEQYF. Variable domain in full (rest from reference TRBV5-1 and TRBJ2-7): KAGVTQTPRYLIKTRGQQVTLSCSPISGHRSVSWYQQTPGQGLQFLFEYFSETQRNKGNFPGRFSGRQFSNSRSEMNVSTLELGDSALYLCASSSGQGNPHEQYFGPGTRLTVT.

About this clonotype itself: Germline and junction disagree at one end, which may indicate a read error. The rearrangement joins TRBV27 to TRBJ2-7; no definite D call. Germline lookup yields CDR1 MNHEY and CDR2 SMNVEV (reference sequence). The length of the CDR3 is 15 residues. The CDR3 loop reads CASSSPGPREYYEGF. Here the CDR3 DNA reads TGTGCCAGCAGTTCTCCGGGCCCCCGCGAATACTACGAAGGATTC.

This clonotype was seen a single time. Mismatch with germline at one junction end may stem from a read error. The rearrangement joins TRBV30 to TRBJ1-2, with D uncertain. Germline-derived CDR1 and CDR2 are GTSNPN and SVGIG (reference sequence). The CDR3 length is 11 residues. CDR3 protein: CAWRDNYGCTF. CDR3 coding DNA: TGTGCCTGGAGAGACAACTATGGCTGCACCTTC. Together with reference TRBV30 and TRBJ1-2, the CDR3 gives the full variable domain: SQTIHQWPATLVQPVGSPLSLECTVEGTSNPNLYWYRQAAGRGLQLLFYSVGIGQISSEVPQNLSASRPQDRQFILSSKKLLLSDSGFYLCAWRDNYGCTFGSGTRLTVV.

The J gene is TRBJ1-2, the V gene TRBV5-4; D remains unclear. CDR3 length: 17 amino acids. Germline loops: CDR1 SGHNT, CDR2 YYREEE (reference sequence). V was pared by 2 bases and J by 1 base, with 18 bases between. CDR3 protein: CASSFIGHLTLNYGYTF. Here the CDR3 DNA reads TGTGCCAGCAGCTTTATCGGTCACCTAACGCTTAACTATGGCTACACCTTC.

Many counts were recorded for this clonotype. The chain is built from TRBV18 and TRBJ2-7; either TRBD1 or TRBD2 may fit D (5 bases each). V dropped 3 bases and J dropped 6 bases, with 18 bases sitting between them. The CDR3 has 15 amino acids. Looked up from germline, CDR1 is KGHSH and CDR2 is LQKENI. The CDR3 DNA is TGTGCCAGCTCACCTGGGGTGGGGGAAGGACCCGAGCAGTACTTC. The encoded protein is CASSPGVGEGPEQYF. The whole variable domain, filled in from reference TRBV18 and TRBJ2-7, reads NAGVMQNPRHLVRRRGQEARLRCSPMKGHSHVYWYRQLPEEGLKFMVYLQKENIIDESGMPKERFSAEFPKEGPSILRIQQVVRGDSAAYFCASSPGVGEGPEQYFGPGTRLTVT.

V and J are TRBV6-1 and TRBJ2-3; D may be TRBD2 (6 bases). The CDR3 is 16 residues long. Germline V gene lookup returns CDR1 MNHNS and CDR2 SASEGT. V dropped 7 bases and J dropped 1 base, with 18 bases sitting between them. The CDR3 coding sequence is TGTGCCAGCAACAAGAAACGGGACTCACGCACAGATACGCAGTATTTT. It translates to CASNKKRDSRTDTQYF.

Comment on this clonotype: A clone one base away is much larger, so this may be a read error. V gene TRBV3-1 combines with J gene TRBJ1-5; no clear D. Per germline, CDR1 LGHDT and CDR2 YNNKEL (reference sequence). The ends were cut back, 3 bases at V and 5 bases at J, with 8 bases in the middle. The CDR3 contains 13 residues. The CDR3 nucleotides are TGTGCCAGCAGCCACAGGACGGATCAGCCCCAGCATTTT. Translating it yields CASSHRTDQPQHF.

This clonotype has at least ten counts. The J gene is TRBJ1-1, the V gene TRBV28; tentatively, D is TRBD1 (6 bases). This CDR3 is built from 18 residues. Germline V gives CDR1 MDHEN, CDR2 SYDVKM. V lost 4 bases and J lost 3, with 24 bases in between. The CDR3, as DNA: TGTGCCAGCAGTTCACCCCTGGGGGCAGGGAATAAAGACACTGAAGCTTTCTTT. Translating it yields CASSSPLGAGNKDTEAFF.

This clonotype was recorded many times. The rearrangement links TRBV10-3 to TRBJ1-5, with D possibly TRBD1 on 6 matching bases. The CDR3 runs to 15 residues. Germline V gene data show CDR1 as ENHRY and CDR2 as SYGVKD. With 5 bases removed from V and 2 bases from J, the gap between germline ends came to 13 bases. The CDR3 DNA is TGTGCCATCAGTTATACAGGGTTAGGCAATCAGCCCCAGCATTTT. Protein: CAISYTGLGNQPQHF.

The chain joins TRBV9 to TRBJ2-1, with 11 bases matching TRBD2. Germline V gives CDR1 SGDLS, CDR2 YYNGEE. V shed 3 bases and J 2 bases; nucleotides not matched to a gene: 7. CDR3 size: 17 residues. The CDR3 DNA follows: TGTGCCAGCAGCGGGGTGCTAGCGGGAGGTACCTACAATGAGCAGTTCTTC. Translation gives CASSGVLAGGTYNEQFF. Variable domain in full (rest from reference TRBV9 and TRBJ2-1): DSGVTQTPKHLITATGQRVTLRCSPRSGDLSVYWYQQSLDQGLQFLIQYYNGEERAKGNILERFSAQQFPDLHSELNLSSLELGDSALYFCASSGVLAGGTYNEQFFGPGTRLTVL.

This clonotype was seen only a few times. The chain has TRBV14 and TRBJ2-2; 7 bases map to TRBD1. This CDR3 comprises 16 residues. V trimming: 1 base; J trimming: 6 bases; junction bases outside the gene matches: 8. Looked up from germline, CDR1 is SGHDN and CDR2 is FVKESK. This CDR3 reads CASSQVGRGLAGELFF. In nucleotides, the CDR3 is TGTGCCAGCAGCCAAGTGGGAAGGGGGCTGGCCGGGGAGCTGTTTTTT.

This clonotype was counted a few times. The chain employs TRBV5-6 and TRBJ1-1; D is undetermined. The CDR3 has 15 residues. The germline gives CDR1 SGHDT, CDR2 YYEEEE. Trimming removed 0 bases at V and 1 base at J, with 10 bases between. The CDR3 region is CASSLDLSGNTEAFF. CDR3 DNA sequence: TGTGCCAGCAGCTTGGATTTGTCCGGGAACACTGAAGCTTTCTTT.